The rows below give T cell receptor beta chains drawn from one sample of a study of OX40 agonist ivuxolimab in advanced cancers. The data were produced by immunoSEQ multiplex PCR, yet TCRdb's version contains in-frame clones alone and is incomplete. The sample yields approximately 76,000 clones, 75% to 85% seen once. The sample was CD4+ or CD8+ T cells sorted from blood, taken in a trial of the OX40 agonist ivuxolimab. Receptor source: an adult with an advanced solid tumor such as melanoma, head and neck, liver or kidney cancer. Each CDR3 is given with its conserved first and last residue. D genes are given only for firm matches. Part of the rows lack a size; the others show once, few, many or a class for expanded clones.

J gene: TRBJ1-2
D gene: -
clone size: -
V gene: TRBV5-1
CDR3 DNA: TGCGCCAGCAGCGTGGGCGACAGCAACTATGGCTACACCTTC
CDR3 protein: CASSVGDSNYGYTF

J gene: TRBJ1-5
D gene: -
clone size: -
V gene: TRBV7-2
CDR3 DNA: TGTGCCAGCAGCTTAGTTAGCGCTTCTGGGGGAAACAATCAGCATTTT
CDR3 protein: CASSLVSASGGNNQHF

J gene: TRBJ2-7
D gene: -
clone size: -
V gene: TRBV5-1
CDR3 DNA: TGCGCCAGCAGCTTCTTGCTAACAGGATACGAGCAGTACTTC
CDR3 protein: CASSFLLTGYEQYF

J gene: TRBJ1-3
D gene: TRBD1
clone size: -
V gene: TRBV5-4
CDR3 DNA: TGTGCCAGCAGCTCGACAGGGGGCGGGGACACCATATATTTT
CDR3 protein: CASSSTGGGDTIYF

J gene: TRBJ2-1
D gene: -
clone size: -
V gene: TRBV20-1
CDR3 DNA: TGCAGTGCTGGGTCAGGGGAGCAGTTCTTC
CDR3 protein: CSAGSGEQFF

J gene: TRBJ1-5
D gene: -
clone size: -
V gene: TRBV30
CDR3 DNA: TGTGCCTGGAGTGTAAAAATTGGGCAGGGTGTCCAGCCCCAGCATTTT
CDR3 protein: CAWSVKIGQGVQPQHF

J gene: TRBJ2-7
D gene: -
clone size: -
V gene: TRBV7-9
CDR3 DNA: TGTGCCAGCCGTGGGAACGGGGCCCACGAGCAGTACTTC
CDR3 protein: CASRGNGAHEQYF

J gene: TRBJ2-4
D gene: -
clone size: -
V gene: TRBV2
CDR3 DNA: TGTGCCAGCAGCGCAATCAAAAACATTCAGTACTTC
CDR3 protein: CASSAIKNIQYF

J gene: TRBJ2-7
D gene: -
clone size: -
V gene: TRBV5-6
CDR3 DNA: TGTGCCAGCAGCCCTCGGCTCAGTTCCTACGAGCAGTACTTC
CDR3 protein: CASSPRLSSYEQYF

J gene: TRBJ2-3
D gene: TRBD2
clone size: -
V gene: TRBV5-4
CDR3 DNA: TGTGCCAGCAGCTCCATAGCGGGGACAGATACGCAGTATTTT
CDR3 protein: CASSSIAGTDTQYF

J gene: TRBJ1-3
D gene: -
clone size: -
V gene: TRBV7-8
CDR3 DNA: TGTGCCAGCAGCCCATGGACAGCGAAGAGCTCTGGAAACACCATATATTTT
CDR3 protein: CASSPWTAKSSGNTIYF

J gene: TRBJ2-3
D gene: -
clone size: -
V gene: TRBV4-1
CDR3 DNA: TGCGCCAGCAGCCAAGATTTTGGAGGGAAGACAGATACGCAGTATTTT
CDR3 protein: CASSQDFGGKTDTQYF

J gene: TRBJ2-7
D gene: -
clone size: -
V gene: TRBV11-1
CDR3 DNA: TGTGCCAGCAGCTTGGGGGGGGCCCCCTACGAGCAGTACTTC
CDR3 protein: CASSLGGAPYEQYF

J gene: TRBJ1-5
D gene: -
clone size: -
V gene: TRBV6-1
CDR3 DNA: TGTGCCAGCAGTGTTGGGGGCAGGCAGCCCCAGCATTTT
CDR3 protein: CASSVGGRQPQHF

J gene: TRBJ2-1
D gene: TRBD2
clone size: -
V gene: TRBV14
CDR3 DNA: TGTGCCAGCAGCCAAGGTAGCGGGGGTCTCTACAATGAGCAGTTCTTC
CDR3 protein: CASSQGSGGLYNEQFF

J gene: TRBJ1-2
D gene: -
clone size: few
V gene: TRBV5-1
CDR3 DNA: TGCGCCAGCAGCTTTAACTCGGACCGATACTATGGCTACACCTTC
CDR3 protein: CASSFNSDRYYGYTF

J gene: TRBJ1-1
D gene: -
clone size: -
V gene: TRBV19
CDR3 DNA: TGTGCCAGTAGTATCTCCTTGACAGCTGAAGCTTTCTTT
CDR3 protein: CASSISLTAEAFF

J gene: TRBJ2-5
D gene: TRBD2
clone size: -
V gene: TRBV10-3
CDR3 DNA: TGTGCCATCAGTGGCGGCGGGGGAACCCAAGAGACCCAGTACTTC
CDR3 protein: CAISGGGGTQETQYF

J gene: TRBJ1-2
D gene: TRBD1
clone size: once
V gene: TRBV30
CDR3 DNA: TGTGCCTTGACAGGGGGCGTTAACTATGGCTACACCTTC
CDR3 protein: CALTGGVNYGYTF

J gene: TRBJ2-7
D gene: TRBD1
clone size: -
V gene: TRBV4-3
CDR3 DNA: TGCGCCAGCAGCAGGGGGACAGGACCCTCCTACGAGCAGTACTTC
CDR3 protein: CASSRGTGPSYEQYF

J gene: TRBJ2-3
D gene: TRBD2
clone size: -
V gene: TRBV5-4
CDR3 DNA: TGTGCCAGCAGCCCTTGGGGGGGGAGAAATCAGGATACGCAGTATTTT
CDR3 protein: CASSPWGGRNQDTQYF

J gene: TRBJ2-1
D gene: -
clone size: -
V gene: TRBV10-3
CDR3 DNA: TGTGCCATCAGCCTGACAGGAACCTACGGGGATGAGCAGTTCTTC
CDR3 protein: CAISLTGTYGDEQFF

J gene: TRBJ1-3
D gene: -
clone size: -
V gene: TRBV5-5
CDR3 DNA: TGTGCCAGCAGCTTGGGCGGCAGCTCTGGAAACACCATATATTTT
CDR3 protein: CASSLGGSSGNTIYF

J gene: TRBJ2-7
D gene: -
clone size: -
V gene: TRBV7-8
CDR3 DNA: TGTGCCAGCAGCTTAGCGGACATAGCCTACGAGCAGTACTTC
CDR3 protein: CASSLADIAYEQYF

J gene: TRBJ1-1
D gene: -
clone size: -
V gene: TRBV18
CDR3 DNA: TGTGCCAGCTCACCCAGGAACACTGAAGCTTTCTTT
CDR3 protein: CASSPRNTEAFF

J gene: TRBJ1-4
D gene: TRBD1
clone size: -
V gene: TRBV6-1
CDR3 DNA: TGTGCCAGCAGTGAGTTACAGGGGGCGACTAATGAAAAACTGTTTTTT
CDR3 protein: CASSELQGATNEKLFF

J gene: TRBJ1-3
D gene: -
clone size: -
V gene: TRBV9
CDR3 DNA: TGTGCCAGCAGCGTAGGATGGGCTGGAAACACCATATATTTT
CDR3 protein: CASSVGWAGNTIYF

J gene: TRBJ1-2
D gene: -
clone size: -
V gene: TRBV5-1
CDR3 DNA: TGCGCCAGCAGCTTGTCAGGGGTAGGGAGCTATGGCTACACCTTC
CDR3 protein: CASSLSGVGSYGYTF

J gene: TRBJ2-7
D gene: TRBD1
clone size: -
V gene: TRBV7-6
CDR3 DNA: TGTGCCAGCAGCCCCCGGACAGGGGGAGGTACCTACGAGCAGTACTTC
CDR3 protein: CASSPRTGGGTYEQYF

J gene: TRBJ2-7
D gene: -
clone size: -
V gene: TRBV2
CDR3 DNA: TGTGCCAGCAGTCGCCCCCAGGGAAGCTCCTACGAGCAGTACTTC
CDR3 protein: CASSRPQGSSYEQYF

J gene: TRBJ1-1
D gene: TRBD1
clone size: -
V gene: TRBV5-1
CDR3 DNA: TGCGCCAGCAGCTTGGACAGGGGGCTTATGAACACTGAAGCTTTCTTT
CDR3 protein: CASSLDRGLMNTEAFF

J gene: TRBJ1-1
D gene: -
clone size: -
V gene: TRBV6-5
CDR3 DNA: TGTGCCAGCAGTTACAGACAGGCCCCGAGGACTGAAGCTTTCTTT
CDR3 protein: CASSYRQAPRTEAFF

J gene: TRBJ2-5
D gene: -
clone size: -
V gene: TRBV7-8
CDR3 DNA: TGTGCCAGCAGCTTGGCTGTTGAGAAGACCCAGTACTTC
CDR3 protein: CASSLAVEKTQYF

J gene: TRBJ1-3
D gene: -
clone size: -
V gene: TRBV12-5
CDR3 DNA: TGTGCTAGTGGTTCGGGGGCGTCTGGAAACACCATATATTTT
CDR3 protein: CASGSGASGNTIYF

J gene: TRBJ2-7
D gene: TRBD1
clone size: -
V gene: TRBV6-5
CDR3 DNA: TGTGCCAGCAGTTCCGGACAGGGGCTGGAGCAGTACTTC
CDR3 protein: CASSSGQGLEQYF

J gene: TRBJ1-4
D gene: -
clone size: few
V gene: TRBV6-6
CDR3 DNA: TGTGCCAGCAGTTATCACGACGGACGTAATGAAAAACTGTTTTTT
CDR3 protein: CASSYHDGRNEKLFF

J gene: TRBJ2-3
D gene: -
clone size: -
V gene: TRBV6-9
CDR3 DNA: TGTCTCTCCGGGGAAAGCACAGATACGCAGTATTTT
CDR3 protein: CLSGESTDTQYF

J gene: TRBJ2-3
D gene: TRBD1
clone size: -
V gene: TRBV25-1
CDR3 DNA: TGTGCCAGCAGCTGGGACAGGGCATCCACAGATACGCAGTATTTT
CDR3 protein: CASSWDRASTDTQYF

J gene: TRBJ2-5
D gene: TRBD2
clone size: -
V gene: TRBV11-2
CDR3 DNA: TGTGCCAGCAGCCTAAGGACTAGCGGATCTCAAGAGACCCAGTACTTC
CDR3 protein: CASSLRTSGSQETQYF

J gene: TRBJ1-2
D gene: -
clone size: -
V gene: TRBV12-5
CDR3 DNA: TGTGCTAGTGGTCAACACCCCCCCCGCAACTATGGCTACACCTTC
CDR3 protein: CASGQHPPRNYGYTF

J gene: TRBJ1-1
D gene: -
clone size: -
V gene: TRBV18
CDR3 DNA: TGTGCCAGCTCACCAGAGGCGGTGAACACTGAAGCTTTCTTT
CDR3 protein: CASSPEAVNTEAFF

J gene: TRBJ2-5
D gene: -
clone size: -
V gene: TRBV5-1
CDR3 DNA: TGCGCCAGCAGCCCCCGGACAGCAGCTGTGGAGACCCAGTACTTC
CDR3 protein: CASSPRTAAVETQYF

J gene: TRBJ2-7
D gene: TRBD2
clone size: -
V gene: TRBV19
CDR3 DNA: TGTGCCACGTCAACCCTCGGGTTAAGCAGCGGGAGCTCCTACGAGCAGTACTTC
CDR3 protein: CATSTLGLSSGSSYEQYF

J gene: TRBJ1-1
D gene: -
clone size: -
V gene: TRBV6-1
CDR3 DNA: TGTGCCAGCAGGGAGTTGGACACTGAAGCTTTCTTT
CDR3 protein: CASRELDTEAFF

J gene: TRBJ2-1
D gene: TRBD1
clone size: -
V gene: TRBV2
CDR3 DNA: TGTGCCAGCAGGACAGGGGACCTCCTCAATGAGCAGTTCTTC
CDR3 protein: CASRTGDLLNEQFF

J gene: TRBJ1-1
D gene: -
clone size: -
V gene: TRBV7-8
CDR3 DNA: TGTGCCAGCAGCTTTGCGGAAAACACTGAAGCTTTCTTT
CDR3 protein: CASSFAENTEAFF

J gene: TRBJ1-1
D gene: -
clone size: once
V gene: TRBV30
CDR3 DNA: TGTGCCTGGGGGGTTGCGGGGCCGGAAGCTTTCTTT
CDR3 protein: CAWGVAGPEAFF

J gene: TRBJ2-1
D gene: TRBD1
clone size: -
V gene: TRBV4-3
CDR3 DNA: TGCGCCAGCAGCCAACGAGCGGACAGGCCCTACAATGAGCAGTTCTTC
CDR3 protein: CASSQRADRPYNEQFF

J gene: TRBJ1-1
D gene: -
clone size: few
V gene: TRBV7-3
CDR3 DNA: TGTGCCAGCAGCACACAACAGGGCACTGAAGCTTTCTTT
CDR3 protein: CASSTQQGTEAFF